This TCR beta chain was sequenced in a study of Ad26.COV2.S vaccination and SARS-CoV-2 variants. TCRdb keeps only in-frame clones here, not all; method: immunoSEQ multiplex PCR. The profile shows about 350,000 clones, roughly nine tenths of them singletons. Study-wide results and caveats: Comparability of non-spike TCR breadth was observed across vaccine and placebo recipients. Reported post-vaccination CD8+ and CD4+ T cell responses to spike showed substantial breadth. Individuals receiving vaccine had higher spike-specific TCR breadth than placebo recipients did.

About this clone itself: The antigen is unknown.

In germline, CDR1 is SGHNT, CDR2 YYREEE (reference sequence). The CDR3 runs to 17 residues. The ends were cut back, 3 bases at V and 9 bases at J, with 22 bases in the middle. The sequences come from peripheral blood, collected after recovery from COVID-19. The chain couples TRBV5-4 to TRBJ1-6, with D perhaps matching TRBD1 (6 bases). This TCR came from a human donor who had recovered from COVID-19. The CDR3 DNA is TGTGCCAGCAGCTCGAGGACAGACGGAGGAGGAAGTTCACCCCTCCACTTT. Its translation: CASSSRTDGGGSSPLHF. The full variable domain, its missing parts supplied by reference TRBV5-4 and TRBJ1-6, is ETGVTQSPTHLIKTRGQQVTLRCSSQSGHNTVSWYQQALGQGPQFIFQYYREEENGRGNFPPRFSGLQFPNYSSELNVNALELDDSALYLCASSSRTDGGGSSPLHFGNGTRLTVT.